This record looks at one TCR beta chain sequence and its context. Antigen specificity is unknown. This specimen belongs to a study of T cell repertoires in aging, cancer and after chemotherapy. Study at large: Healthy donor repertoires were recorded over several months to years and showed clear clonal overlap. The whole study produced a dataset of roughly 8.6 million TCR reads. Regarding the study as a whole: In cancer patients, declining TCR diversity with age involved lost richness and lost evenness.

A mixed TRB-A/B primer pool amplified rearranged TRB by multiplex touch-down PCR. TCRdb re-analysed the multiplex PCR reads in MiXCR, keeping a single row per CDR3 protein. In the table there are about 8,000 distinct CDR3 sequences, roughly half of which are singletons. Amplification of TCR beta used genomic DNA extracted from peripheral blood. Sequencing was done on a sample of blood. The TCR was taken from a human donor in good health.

The CDR3 sequence is CASSPDPNNEQFF. For the CDR3, the DNA is TGTGCCAGCAGCCCGGACCCAAACAATGAGCAGTTCTTC. This rearrangement joins TRBV27 to TRBJ2-1; D call uncertain. Per germline, CDR1 MNHEY and CDR2 SMNVEV (reference sequence). Trimming cost V 6 bases and J 5 bases, with 11 bases left between them. The CDR3 contains 13 residues.